The source of this TCR beta chain is a study of blood T cell repertoires in COVID-19. Study-wide background: From T cells, B-cell-depleted T cells, or PBMCs came the material, which was cDNA or gDNA.

Germline CDR1 SNHLY, CDR2 FYNNEI. CDR3 length equals 14 residues. The germline V and J ends were trimmed by 7 bases and 4 bases, with 17 bases remaining between them. In the authors' workflow: Using reference gene primer amplification, nucleated cell counts were estimated. TCRdb keeps only in-frame clones here, not all; method: immunoSEQ multiplex PCR. That table is the source of V, J and clone size, and D and trimming were worked out from the DNA. This table has roughly 260,000 clones, more than 75% appearing once. Sequencing was carried out using peripheral blood. This TCR was sampled from a man aged 35 to 55 who had recovered from COVID-19. The chain links TRBV2 to TRBJ2-7, with a possible D match to TRBD2 (6 bases). Here the CDR3 DNA reads TGTGCCAGCACAACTAGCCCAAAGACGTACGAGCAGTACTTC. This sequence encodes CASTTSPKTYEQYF.